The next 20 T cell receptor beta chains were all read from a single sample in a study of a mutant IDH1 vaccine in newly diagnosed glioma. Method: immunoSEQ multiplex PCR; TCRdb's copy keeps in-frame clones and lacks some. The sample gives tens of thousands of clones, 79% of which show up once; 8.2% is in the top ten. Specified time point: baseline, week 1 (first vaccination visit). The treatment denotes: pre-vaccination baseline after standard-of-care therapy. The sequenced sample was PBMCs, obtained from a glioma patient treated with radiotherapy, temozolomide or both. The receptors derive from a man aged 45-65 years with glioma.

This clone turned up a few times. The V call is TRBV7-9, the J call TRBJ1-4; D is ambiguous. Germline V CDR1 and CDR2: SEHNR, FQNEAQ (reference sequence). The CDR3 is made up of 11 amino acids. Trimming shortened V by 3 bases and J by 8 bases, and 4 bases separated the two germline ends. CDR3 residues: CASSFGEKLFF. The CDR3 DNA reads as TGTGCCAGCAGCTTTGGAGAAAAACTGTTTTTT.

CDR3 in DNA: TGTGCCAGCAGCTTAGTAGCACAGCGCACAGATACGCAGTATTTT. This codes for CASSLVAQRTDTQYF. The chain recombines TRBV7-2 with TRBJ2-3; D unresolved. Per the germline V gene, CDR1 is SGHTA and CDR2 is FQGNSA. Deletions cut 1 base from V and 1 base from J, with 9 bases between. CDR3 length: 15 amino acids.

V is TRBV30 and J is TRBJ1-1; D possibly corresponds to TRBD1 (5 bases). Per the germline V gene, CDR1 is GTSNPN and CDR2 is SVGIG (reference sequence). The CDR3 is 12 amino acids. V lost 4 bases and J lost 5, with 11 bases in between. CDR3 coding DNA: TGTGCCTGGACCCCAGGGTTAACTGAAGCTTTCTTT. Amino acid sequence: CAWTPGLTEAFF.

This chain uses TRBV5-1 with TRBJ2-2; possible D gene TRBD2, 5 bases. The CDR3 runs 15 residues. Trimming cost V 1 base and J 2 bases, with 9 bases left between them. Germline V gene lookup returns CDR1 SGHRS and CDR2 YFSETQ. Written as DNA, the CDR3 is TGCGCCAGCAGCTTGAAGGAGGTAAACACCGGGGAGCTGTTTTTT. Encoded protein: CASSLKEVNTGELFF.

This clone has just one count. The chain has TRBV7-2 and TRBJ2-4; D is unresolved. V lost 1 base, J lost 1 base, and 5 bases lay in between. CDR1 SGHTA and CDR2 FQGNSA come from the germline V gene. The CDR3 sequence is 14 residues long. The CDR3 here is CASSLVEAKNIQYF. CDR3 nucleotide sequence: TGTGCCAGCAGCTTAGTTGAGGCCAAAAACATTCAGTACTTC.

The CDR3 spells CASSQGVSGGAQGIQYF. In nucleotides, the CDR3 is TGTGCCAGCAGCCAAGGTGTTAGCGGGGGGGCTCAGGGCATTCAGTACTTC. The chain joins TRBV14 to TRBJ2-4, with TRBD2 matching over 11 bases. The CDR3 has 17 residues. CDR1 and CDR2 from the germline V gene are SGHDN and FVKESK. After removal of 1 base from V and 9 bases from J, the junction contained 11 bases not matched to a gene.

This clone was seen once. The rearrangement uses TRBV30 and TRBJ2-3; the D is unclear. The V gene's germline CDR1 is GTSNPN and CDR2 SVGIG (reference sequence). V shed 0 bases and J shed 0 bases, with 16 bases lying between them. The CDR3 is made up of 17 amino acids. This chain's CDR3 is CAWSVIGPLPSTDTQYF. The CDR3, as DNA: TGTGCCTGGAGTGTAATCGGCCCTCTACCTAGCACAGATACGCAGTATTTT.

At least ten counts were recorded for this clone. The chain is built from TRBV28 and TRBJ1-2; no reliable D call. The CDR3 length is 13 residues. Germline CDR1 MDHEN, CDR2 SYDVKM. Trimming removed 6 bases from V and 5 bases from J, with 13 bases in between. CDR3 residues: CASSQRAGYGYTF. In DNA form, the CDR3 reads TGTGCCAGCAGCCAAAGGGCGGGATATGGCTACACCTTC.

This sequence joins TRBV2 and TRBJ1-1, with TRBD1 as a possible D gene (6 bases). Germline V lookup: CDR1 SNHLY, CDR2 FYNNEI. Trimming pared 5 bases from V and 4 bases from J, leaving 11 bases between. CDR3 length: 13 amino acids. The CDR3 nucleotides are TGTGCCAGCAGTCCACAGGGACCCACTGAAGCTTTCTTT. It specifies CASSPQGPTEAFF.

The DNA of the CDR3 is TGTGCCAGCTGTCAGGGCTACAATGAGCAGTTCTTC. This translates into CASCQGYNEQFF. This rearrangement joins TRBV2 to TRBJ2-1; D is possibly TRBD1 (5 bases). The CDR3 totals 12 residues. V gave up 8 bases and J gave up 3 bases, with 8 bases separating them. Germline CDR1 is SNHLY and CDR2 is FYNNEI.

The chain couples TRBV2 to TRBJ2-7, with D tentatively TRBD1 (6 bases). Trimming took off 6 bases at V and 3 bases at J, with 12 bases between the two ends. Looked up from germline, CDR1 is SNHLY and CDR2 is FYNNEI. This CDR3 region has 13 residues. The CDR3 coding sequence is TGTGCCAGCAGGCGAGGACAGCACTACGAGCAGTACTTC. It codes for CASRRGQHYEQYF.

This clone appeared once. This chain's CDR3 is CASSFLQGRREQYF. The DNA for the CDR3 is TGTGCCAGCAGCTTCCTACAGGGGAGAAGGGAGCAGTACTTC. The rearrangement uses TRBV7-9 and TRBJ2-7; TRBD1 agrees at 7 bases. In germline, CDR1 is SEHNR, CDR2 FQNEAQ (reference sequence). Trimming took 3 bases from V and 7 from J; bases not matched to a gene: 9. The CDR3 sequence is 14 residues long.

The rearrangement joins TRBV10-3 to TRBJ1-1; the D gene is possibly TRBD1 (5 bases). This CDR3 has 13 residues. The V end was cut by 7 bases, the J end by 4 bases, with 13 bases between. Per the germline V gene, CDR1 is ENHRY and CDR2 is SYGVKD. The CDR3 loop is CAIMGREGTEAFF. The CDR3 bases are TGTGCCATCATGGGCAGGGAGGGCACTGAAGCTTTCTTT.

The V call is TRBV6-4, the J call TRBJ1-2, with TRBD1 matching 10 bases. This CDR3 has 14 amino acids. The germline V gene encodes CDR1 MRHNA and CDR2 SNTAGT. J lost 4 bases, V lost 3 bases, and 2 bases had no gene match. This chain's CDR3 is CASSEGQGSYGYTF. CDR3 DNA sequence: TGTGCCAGCAGTGAGGGACAGGGGTCCTATGGCTACACCTTC.

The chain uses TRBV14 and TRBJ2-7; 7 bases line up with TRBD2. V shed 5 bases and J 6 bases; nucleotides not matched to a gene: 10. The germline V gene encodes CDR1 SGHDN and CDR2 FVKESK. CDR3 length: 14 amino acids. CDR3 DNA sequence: TGTGCCAGCAGCGCCTCGCGGGGGTATTCCGAGCAGTACTTC. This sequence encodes CASSASRGYSEQYF.

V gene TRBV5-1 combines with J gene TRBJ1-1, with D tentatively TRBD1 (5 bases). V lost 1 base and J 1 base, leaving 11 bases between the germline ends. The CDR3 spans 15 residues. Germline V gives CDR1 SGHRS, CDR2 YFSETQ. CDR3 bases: TGCGCCAGCAGCTTGCTTCCAGGGCGGAACACTGAAGCTTTCTTT. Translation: CASSLLPGRNTEAFF.

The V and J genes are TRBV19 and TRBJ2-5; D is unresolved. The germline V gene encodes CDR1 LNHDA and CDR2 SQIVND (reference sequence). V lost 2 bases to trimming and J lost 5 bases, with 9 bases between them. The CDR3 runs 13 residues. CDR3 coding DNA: TGTGCCAGTAGTATACAGAAAGGGGAGACCCAGTACTTC. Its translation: CASSIQKGETQYF.

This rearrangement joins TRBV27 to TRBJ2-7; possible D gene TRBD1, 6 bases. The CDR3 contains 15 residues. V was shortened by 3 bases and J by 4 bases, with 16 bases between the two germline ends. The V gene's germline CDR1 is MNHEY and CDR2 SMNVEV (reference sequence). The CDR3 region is CASSFSGTPSYEQYF. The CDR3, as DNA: TGTGCCAGCAGTTTCTCCGGGACACCCTCGTACGAGCAGTACTTC.

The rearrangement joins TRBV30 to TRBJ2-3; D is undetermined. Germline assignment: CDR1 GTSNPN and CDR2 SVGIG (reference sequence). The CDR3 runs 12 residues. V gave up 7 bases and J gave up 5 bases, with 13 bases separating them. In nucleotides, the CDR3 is TGTGCCTCACACCGCTTTGGAGATACGCAGTATTTT. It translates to CASHRFGDTQYF.

CDR3 protein: CAWSADIGGAGSPLHF. The CDR3 DNA is TGTGCCTGGAGTGCAGATATAGGGGGGGCAGGTTCACCCCTCCACTTT. V usage is TRBV30 and J usage is TRBJ1-6; TRBD1 might be the D (6 bases). The CDR3 extends over 16 amino acids. CDR1 and CDR2 from the germline V gene are GTSNPN and SVGIG (reference sequence). With 1 base removed from V and 9 bases from J, the gap between germline ends came to 19 bases.